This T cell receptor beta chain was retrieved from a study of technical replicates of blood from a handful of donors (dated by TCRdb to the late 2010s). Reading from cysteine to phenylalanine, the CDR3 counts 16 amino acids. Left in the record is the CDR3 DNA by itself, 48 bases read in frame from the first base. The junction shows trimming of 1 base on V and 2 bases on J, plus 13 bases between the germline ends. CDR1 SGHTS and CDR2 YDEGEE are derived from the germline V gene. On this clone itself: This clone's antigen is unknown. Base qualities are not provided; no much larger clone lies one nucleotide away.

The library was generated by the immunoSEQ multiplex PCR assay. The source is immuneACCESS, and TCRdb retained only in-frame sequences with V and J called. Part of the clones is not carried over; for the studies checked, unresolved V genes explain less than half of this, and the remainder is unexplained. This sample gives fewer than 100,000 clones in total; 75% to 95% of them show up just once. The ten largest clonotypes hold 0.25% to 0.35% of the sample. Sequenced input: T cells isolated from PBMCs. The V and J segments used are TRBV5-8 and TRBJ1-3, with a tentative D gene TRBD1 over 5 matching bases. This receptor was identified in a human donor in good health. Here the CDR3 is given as CASSLYGGNAGNTIYF. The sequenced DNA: TGTGCCAGCAGCTTGTACGGGGGGAACGCTGGAAACACCATATATTTT.